This T cell receptor (beta chain) appears in the sequencing data of a study of blood T cells in healthy people across ages. Study observations and caveats: Reliance upon unsorted PBMCs precluded definitive naive versus antigen-experienced comparison.

The second PCR ran about 6 to 12 cycles with a sample-barcoded 5' primer and J-beta primers. TCRdb reanalysed the 5' RACE reads using MiXCR and keeps one entry per CDR3 protein. The data show fewer than 950,000 distinct CDR3 sequences, roughly 50% seen once. The germline V and J ends were trimmed by 0 bases and 4 bases, with 10 bases remaining between them. Germline loops: CDR1 SGHRS, CDR2 YFSETQ. The CDR3 has 14 residues. This clonotype was seen more than once but under ten times. Its antigen is still unknown. The V gene is TRBV5-1, the J gene TRBJ1-1, with D unclear. Material: blood. This TCR came from a man aged 80 or over in good health. CDR3 in DNA: TGCGCCAGCAGCTTGGCCTCTGGGTTCACTGAAGCTTTCTTT. Residues: CASSLASGFTEAFF.